This entry lists 24 T cell receptor beta chains sequenced from one sample in a study of control samples from healthy donors and cancer patients (dated by TCRdb to the early 2020s). Libraries were built with the immunoSEQ multiplex PCR assay. The source is immuneACCESS, and TCRdb retained only in-frame sequences with V and J called. Part of the clones is not carried over; for the studies checked, unresolved V genes explain less than half of this, and the remainder is unexplained. For this sample the table gives tens of thousands of clones, of which 90% were detected only once. The ten most abundant clones make up roughly 5.7% of the sample. The sample consisted of PBMCs. The receptors were sampled from a man aged 55 to 70 with colorectal cancer.

Only a few counts were recorded for this clone. The CDR3 loop reads CAPRRQGQETQYF. The CDR3 bases are TGTGCCCCCAGACGACAGGGGCAAGAGACCCAGTACTTC. V usage is TRBV12-3 or TRBV12-4 and J usage is TRBJ2-5, with 8 bases aligning to TRBD1. Trimming removed 11 bases from V and 2 bases from J; junction bases left unmatched: 7. This CDR3 has 13 residues.

The gene calls are TRBV2 and TRBJ2-7, with 8 bases fitting TRBD1. The CDR3 has 15 amino acids. Losses at the gene ends were 8 bases for V and 2 bases for J; bases not matched to a gene: 11. Germline V lookup: CDR1 SNHLY, CDR2 FYNNEI. The CDR3 protein is CASDSPGQATYEQYF. The CDR3 bases are TGTGCCAGCGACTCACCGGGACAGGCGACCTACGAGCAGTACTTC.

This chain uses TRBV6-5 with TRBJ2-3, with D maybe TRBD2 (5 bases). Germline V lookup: CDR1 MNHEY, CDR2 SVGAGI. This CDR3 has 11 residues. Trimming took off 2 bases at V and 8 bases at J, with 5 bases between the two ends. The CDR3 here is CASSYEGTQYF. CDR3 DNA sequence: TGTGCCAGCAGTTACGAGGGTACGCAGTATTTT.

This clone was detected only once. The CDR3 reads CASSLGAASSYEQYF. CDR3 DNA sequence: TGCGCCAGCAGCTTGGGGGCGGCGAGCTCCTACGAGCAGTACTTC. V usage is TRBV5-1 and J usage is TRBJ2-7; D gene unclear. CDR3 length: 15 residues. The germline V and J ends were trimmed by 0 bases and 0 bases, with 10 bases remaining between them. Germline CDR1 and CDR2: SGHRS and YFSETQ.

The chain joins TRBV4-3 to TRBJ2-3; 8 bases agree with TRBD1. Germline CDR1 and CDR2: LGHNA and YSLEER. CDR3 size: 12 residues. V was pared by 4 bases and J by 8 bases, with 2 bases of the junction left unmatched. The CDR3 is CASSPDRGTQYF. CDR3 bases: TGCGCCAGCAGCCCCGACAGGGGTACGCAGTATTTT.

The gene calls are TRBV9 and TRBJ2-3; 9 bases are shared with TRBD2. The V and J ends lost 4 bases and 0 bases, in that order; junction bases with no gene match: 6. CDR3 length: 16 residues. CDR1 and CDR2 (germline): SGDLS, YYNGEE. CDR3 amino acids: CASSQSGGLSTDTQYF. CDR3 coding DNA: TGTGCCAGCAGCCAGAGCGGGGGGCTTAGCACAGATACGCAGTATTTT.

The chain joins TRBV18 to TRBJ2-2; D ambiguous. The ends were cut back, 1 base at V and 6 bases at J, with 6 bases in the middle. CDR1 and CDR2 (germline): KGHSH, LQKENI. The CDR3 has 13 amino acids. The CDR3 bases are TGTGCCAGCTCACCACAGGGCTCCGGGGAGCTGTTTTTT. Its protein is CASSPQGSGELFF.

V gene TRBV5-8 combines with J gene TRBJ1-1, with a possible D match to TRBD1 (5 bases). Trimming stripped 4 bases from V and 6 bases from J, with 16 bases between. This CDR3 is 14 amino acids long. Germline V gene sequence: CDR1 SGHTS, CDR2 YDEGEE. The CDR3 region has the DNA TGTGCCAGCAGCCTGGGACGGGGCAAGTCTGAAGCTTTCTTT. As protein: CASSLGRGKSEAFF.

This rearrangement joins TRBV5-1 to TRBJ1-2, with D perhaps matching TRBD1 (5 bases). The germline gives CDR1 SGHRS, CDR2 YFSETQ. The CDR3 length is 14 residues. Trimming removed 0 bases from V and 7 bases from J, with 13 bases in between. The CDR3 DNA follows: TGCGCCAGCAGCTTGGAGGCAGGGACCGGTGGCTACACCTTC. Encoded protein: CASSLEAGTGGYTF.

This chain connects TRBV2 to TRBJ2-5; tentatively, D is TRBD1 (5 bases). Germline CDR1 SNHLY, CDR2 FYNNEI. Between the trimmed V and J ends, which lost 10 bases and 5 bases, there was a span of 11 bases. The CDR3 consists of 11 residues. The CDR3 loop is CATGAGETQYF. Written as DNA, the CDR3 is TGTGCCACTGGGGCAGGGGAGACCCAGTACTTC.

V is TRBV15 and J is TRBJ2-5, with D unresolved. The V gene's germline CDR1 is LNHNV and CDR2 YYDKDF (reference sequence). V lost 0 bases, J lost 4 bases, and 9 bases lay in between. This CDR3 comprises 14 residues. The CDR3: CATSRDNGRETQYF. The DNA of the CDR3 is TGTGCCACCAGCAGAGATAACGGGCGAGAGACCCAGTACTTC.

The genes are TRBV18 and TRBJ2-7; 12 nucleotides align to TRBD1. The germline V gene has CDR1 KGHSH and CDR2 LQKENI. CDR3 length: 15 residues. After removal of 3 bases from V and 6 bases from J, the junction contained 6 bases not matched to a gene. CDR3: CASSPPGQGAGEQYF. The CDR3 DNA follows: TGTGCCAGCTCACCTCCGGGACAGGGGGCAGGCGAGCAGTACTTC. Full variable domain (outside the CDR3, taken from reference TRBV18 and TRBJ2-7): NAGVMQNPRHLVRRRGQEARLRCSPMKGHSHVYWYRQLPEEGLKFMVYLQKENIIDESGMPKERFSAEFPKEGPSILRIQQVVRGDSAAYFCASSPPGQGAGEQYFGPGTRLTVT.

The DNA of the CDR3 is TGTGCCAGCAGTCCTCTCGGGGGCACCATATATTTT. Translation: CASSPLGGTIYF. The chain carries TRBV6-5 and TRBJ1-3; D is perhaps TRBD1 (5 bases). V shed 5 bases and J shed 9 bases, with 11 bases lying between them. Germline values: CDR1 MNHEY, CDR2 SVGAGI. The CDR3 is 12 residues long.

V and J are TRBV5-1 and TRBJ1-1; TRBD1 matches 9 bases. V shed 5 bases, J shed 5 bases, and the junction held 4 bases outside the gene matches. The length of the CDR3 is 13 residues. Germline values: CDR1 SGHRS, CDR2 YFSETQ. CDR3: CASRRDRVTEAFF. The CDR3 DNA is TGCGCCAGCAGACGGGACAGGGTAACTGAAGCTTTCTTT.

This clone is a singleton in its sample. This chain joins TRBV6-5 and TRBJ2-7; maybe TRBD1 (6 bases). The V and J ends lost 6 bases and 2 bases respectively, with 17 bases between them. This CDR3 comprises 15 residues. Germline V CDR1 and CDR2: MNHEY, SVGAGI. CDR3 coding DNA: TGTGCCAGCAGCCCCCCAAGGACAGTCCCCTACGAGCAGTACTTC. Translated: CASSPPRTVPYEQYF.

The chain recombines TRBV6-5 with TRBJ2-3; 10 positions agree with TRBD1. The germline gives CDR1 MNHEY, CDR2 SVGAGI. This CDR3 comprises 15 residues. The V gene end was trimmed by 6 bases and the J gene end by 6 bases; junction bases not matched to a gene: 9. CDR3 nucleotides: TGTGCCAGCAGGGGGACAGGGGCGCCCGGGGATACGCAGTATTTT. It specifies CASRGTGAPGDTQYF.

The chain recombines TRBV20-1 with TRBJ2-7, with D perhaps TRBD1 or TRBD2 (6 bases each). The CDR3 has 15 residues. Germline CDR1 DFQATT, CDR2 SNEGSKA (reference sequence). V was trimmed by 3 bases and J by 1 base, leaving 16 bases between them. CDR3 loop: CSASAEGGTSYEQYF. Written as DNA, the CDR3 is TGCAGTGCTAGTGCAGAGGGGGGCACATCCTACGAGCAGTACTTC.

This CDR3 reads CASSPGVGGYTF. DNA of the CDR3: TGTGCCAGCAGTCCGGGGGTTGGCGGCTACACCTTC. The chain carries TRBV12-3 or TRBV12-4 and TRBJ1-2, with D tentatively TRBD1 (5 bases). Trimming stripped 5 bases from V and 8 bases from J, with 12 bases between. The CDR3 sequence is 12 residues long.

The V and J genes are TRBV5-1 and TRBJ1-5; no definite D call. Trimming removed 4 bases at V and 2 bases at J, with 13 bases between. Germline lookup yields CDR1 SGHRS and CDR2 YFSETQ. There are 15 residues in the CDR3. CDR3 sequence: CASSPEAAGNQPQHF. CDR3 sequence (DNA): TGCGCCAGCAGCCCGGAGGCAGCTGGCAATCAGCCCCAGCATTTT.

The gene calls are TRBV24-1 and TRBJ2-2, with no clear D. Germline V lookup: CDR1 KGHDR, CDR2 SFDVKD. V lost 5 bases to trimming and J lost 0 bases, with 3 bases between them. The CDR3 contains 13 residues. CDR3 protein: CATSGSNTGELFF. Here the CDR3 DNA reads TGTGCCACCAGTGGCTCGAACACCGGGGAGCTGTTTTTT.

This clone is a singleton in its sample. V is TRBV7-2 and J is TRBJ2-2; 12 bases agree with TRBD2. This CDR3 region has 16 residues. CDR1 and CDR2 (germline): SGHTA, FQGNSA. Trimming took 5 bases from V and 4 from J; bases not matched to a gene: 5. The CDR3 protein is CASSLPSGGATGELFF. CDR3 sequence (DNA): TGTGCCAGCAGCCTACCTAGCGGGGGGGCCACCGGGGAGCTGTTTTTT.

The chain carries TRBV18 and TRBJ2-3, with D possibly being TRBD1 or TRBD2 (5 bases each). CDR1 and CDR2 from the germline V gene are KGHSH and LQKENI. The V and J ends lost 2 bases and 3 bases respectively, with 9 bases between them. The CDR3 runs 14 residues. The CDR3 protein is CASSPEGITDTQYF. CDR3 coding DNA: TGTGCCAGCTCACCAGAGGGGATAACAGATACGCAGTATTTT.

The chain recombines TRBV10-2 with TRBJ2-3; 7 nucleotides agree with TRBD2. J was trimmed by 0 bases and V by 7 bases; bases with no gene match: 4. Germline CDR1 WSHSY, CDR2 SAAADI. This CDR3 has 14 amino acids. This chain's CDR3 is CASISGPSTDTQYF. CDR3 in DNA: TGCGCCAGCATTAGCGGGCCTAGCACAGATACGCAGTATTTT.

The gene calls are TRBV25-1 and TRBJ2-1; D remains unclear. CDR3 size: 10 residues. V gave up 4 bases and J gave up 12 bases, with 7 bases separating them. In germline, CDR1 is MGHDK, CDR2 SYGVNS. CDR3 bases: TGTGCCAGCAGTGGAGAAGGGCAGTTCTTC. Translating gives CASSGEGQFF. Full variable domain (remainder filled in from reference TRBV25-1 and TRBJ2-1): EADIYQTPRYLVIGTGKKITLECSQTMGHDKMYWYQQDPGMELHLIHYSYGVNSTEKGDLSSESTVSRIRTEHFPLTLESARPSHTSQYLCASSGEGQFFGPGTRLTVL.